These 30 T cell receptor beta chains were sequenced from one sample in a study of control samples from healthy donors and cancer patients (dated by TCRdb to the early 2020s). The library relied on the immunoSEQ multiplex PCR assay. TCRdb holds this immuneACCESS table with in-frame rearrangements only. Some clones are missing; in checked studies, unresolved V genes explain under half, and the rest has no known cause. Counted in this sample were about 180,000 clones; roughly 90% of them appeared once. The ten largest clones represent around 1.4% of the sample. The sample consisted of blood. All receptors come from a woman between 50 and 59 years old in good health.

The chain is built from TRBV13 and TRBJ1-5; a weak D match, TRBD1 (5 bases). V shed 3 bases and J shed 11 bases, with 11 bases lying between them. Germline lookup yields CDR1 PRHDT and CDR2 FYEKMQ (reference sequence). The CDR3 consists of 12 residues. The CDR3 DNA is TGTGCCAGCAGCTTGGGGGGTAGGACCCAGCATTTT. Amino acids: CASSLGGRTQHF.

The chain links TRBV5-6 to TRBJ1-5; D may be TRBD1 (6 bases). The CDR3 has 17 residues. V was clipped by 0 bases and J by 3 bases, with 16 bases between them. CDR1 is SGHDT, CDR2 YYEEEE, per germline. CDR3 nucleotides: TGTGCCAGCAGCTTGGGATGGCGAGGGGGTGTCAATCAGCCCCAGCATTTT. Translated, it gives CASSLGWRGGVNQPQHF. The whole variable domain, remainder taken from reference TRBV5-6 and TRBJ1-5, is DAGVTQSPTHLIKTRGQQVTLRCSPKSGHDTVSWYQQALGQGPQFIFQYYEEEERQRGNFPDRFSGHQFPNYSSELNVNALLLGDSALYLCASSLGWRGGVNQPQHFGDGTRLSIL.

V gene TRBV30 combines with J gene TRBJ1-1; 8 bases align to TRBD1. This CDR3 comprises 12 residues. With V trimmed by 2 bases and J by 11 bases, 7 bases remained unmatched. Germline CDR1 is GTSNPN and CDR2 is SVGIG (reference sequence). The CDR3 reads CAWSPGQAAAFF. CDR3 coding DNA: TGTGCCTGGAGTCCGGGACAGGCTGCGGCTTTCTTT.

V usage is TRBV5-4 and J usage is TRBJ1-1, with D possibly being TRBD1 (5 bases). Per germline, CDR1 SGHNT and CDR2 YYREEE (reference sequence). V lost 4 bases and J lost 0, with 13 bases in between. There are 15 residues in the CDR3. CDR3 region: CASSSYRNLNTEAFF. CDR3 coding DNA: TGTGCCAGCAGCAGTTACAGGAACCTGAACACTGAAGCTTTCTTT. The entire variable domain, with the rest obtained from reference TRBV5-4 and TRBJ1-1, is as follows: ETGVTQSPTHLIKTRGQQVTLRCSSQSGHNTVSWYQQALGQGPQFIFQYYREEENGRGNFPPRFSGLQFPNYSSELNVNALELDDSALYLCASSSYRNLNTEAFFGQGTRLTVV.

The V gene is TRBV7-9, the J gene TRBJ2-1; tentatively, D is TRBD1 (6 bases). Germline CDR1 and CDR2: SEHNR and FQNEAQ (reference sequence). The CDR3 runs 16 residues. Trimming cost V 3 bases and J 5 bases, with 17 bases left between them. The chain's CDR3 is CASSFSSDRGNNEQFF. DNA of the CDR3: TGTGCCAGCAGCTTCAGCTCGGACAGAGGAAACAATGAGCAGTTCTTC.

The gene calls are TRBV4-3 and TRBJ2-2; 10 bases fit TRBD2. J was trimmed by 6 bases and V by 0 bases; bases with no gene match: 4. Germline-derived CDR1 and CDR2 are LGHNA and YSLEER. The CDR3 sequence is 16 residues long. The CDR3 loop reads CASSQDLLAGAGELFF. The CDR3 nucleotides are TGCGCCAGCAGCCAAGATCTGCTAGCGGGAGCCGGGGAGCTGTTTTTT.

This chain links TRBV6-2 or TRBV6-3 with TRBJ2-7; 9 bases line up with TRBD2. This CDR3 region has 14 residues. Trimming at V came to 5 bases and at J to 6 bases, leaving 8 bases not matched to a gene. Germline CDR1 is MNHEY and CDR2 is SVGEGT. Here the CDR3 DNA reads TGTGCCAGCAGTATTCTAGCGGGATACGGCGAGCAGTACTTC. It is translated as CASSILAGYGEQYF.

As for this clone: The junction shows a germline mismatch at one end, possibly a read error. The chain is built from TRBV19 and TRBJ2-3, with D hard to call. Germline values: CDR1 LNHDA, CDR2 SQIVND (reference sequence). CDR3 size: 14 residues. The CDR3 reads CASSTLANTDTQYF. The DNA for the CDR3 is TGTGCCAGCAGTACCCTGGCGAACACAGATACGCAGTATTTT.

The chain recombines TRBV28 with TRBJ1-2; the match to TRBD1 covers 9 bases. CDR1 MDHEN and CDR2 SYDVKM come from the germline V gene. This CDR3 has 16 residues. V dropped 2 bases and J dropped 4; count of bases not matched to a gene: 8. The CDR3 sequence: CASSLGTGQGLYGYTF. CDR3 nucleotides: TGTGCCAGCAGTTTAGGTACGGGACAGGGACTCTATGGCTACACCTTC.

The chain employs TRBV20-1 and TRBJ1-5; a possible D gene is TRBD1 (5 bases). V was cut by 3 bases and J by 2 bases, with 11 bases left in between. From germline, CDR1 is DFQATT and CDR2 SNEGSKA (reference sequence). The CDR3 consists of 14 residues. The CDR3 region has the DNA TGCAGTGCTAGTGAGGGGTCAGGCAATCAGCCCCAGCATTTT. Protein sequence: CSASEGSGNQPQHF.

The gene calls are TRBV11-2 and TRBJ2-2, with unresolved D. V was pared by 5 bases and J by 6 bases, with 19 bases between. CDR1 is SGHAT and CDR2 is FQNNGV in the germline V gene. This CDR3 comprises 16 residues. CDR3: CASSPTGQWAAGELFF. DNA for the CDR3: TGTGCCAGCAGCCCTACGGGCCAGTGGGCCGCCGGGGAGCTGTTTTTT.

The V and J genes are TRBV12-3 or TRBV12-4 and TRBJ2-3; tentative D call: TRBD1 (5 bases). V was pared by 2 bases and J by 5 bases, with 8 bases between. This CDR3 region has 13 residues. The CDR3 is CASSLNQGDTQYF. CDR3 sequence (DNA): TGTGCCAGCAGTTTAAATCAGGGAGATACGCAGTATTTT.

This chain links TRBV3-1 (or the pseudogene TRBV3-2) with TRBJ1-5, with D hard to call. The CDR3 consists of 14 residues. The germline V and J ends were trimmed by 4 bases and 7 bases, with 14 bases remaining between them. Germline V gives CDR1 LGHDT, CDR2 YNNKEL (reference sequence). CDR3 coding DNA: TGTGCCAGCAGCCTGATGATGTTCTCCCAGCCCCAGCATTTT. This encodes CASSLMMFSQPQHF.

V gene TRBV10-3 combines with J gene TRBJ1-2; D is undetermined. CDR3 size: 14 residues. Germline CDR1 is ENHRY and CDR2 is SYGVKD. Trimming cost V 4 bases and J 4 bases, with 13 bases left between them. The CDR3 reads CAISGERSGYGYTF. CDR3 nucleotide sequence: TGTGCCATCAGTGGGGAGCGTTCAGGCTATGGCTACACCTTC.

The V gene is TRBV5-1, the J gene TRBJ2-2; D is unclear. The CDR3 has 13 amino acids. CDR1 SGHRS and CDR2 YFSETQ come from the germline V gene. V was pared by 5 bases and J by 1 base, with 6 bases between. DNA for the CDR3: TGCGCCAGCAGTACCGGGAACACCGGGGAGCTGTTTTTT. Protein sequence: CASSTGNTGELFF.

The V gene is TRBV7-5, the J gene TRBJ1-4; TRBD1 is the table's D call, not checked against the DNA. TRBV7-5 is a pseudogene. The CDR3 loop spans 17 amino acids. CDR3 loop: CVRSRGQGARSNEKLFF. The CDR3 nucleotides are TGTGTCAGAAGCCGAGGACAGGGGGCTCGGTCTAATGAAAAACTGTTTTTT.

The CDR3: CASSWTPNTEAFF. Here the CDR3 DNA reads TGTGCCAGCAGTTGGACACCGAACACTGAAGCTTTCTTT. The rearrangement joins TRBV2 to TRBJ1-1; D may be TRBD1 (5 bases). The CDR3 has 13 amino acids. In germline, CDR1 is SNHLY, CDR2 FYNNEI. Trimming shortened V by 5 bases and J by 1 base, and 8 bases separated the two germline ends.

The chain has TRBV6-5 and TRBJ1-5; TRBD1 might be the D (5 bases). CDR3 length: 15 residues. The V end lost 7 bases, the J end lost 0 bases, and 13 bases lay between the germline ends. CDR1 is MNHEY and CDR2 is SVGAGI in the germline V gene. The CDR3 reads CASIKGGGSNQPQHF. CDR3 nucleotides: TGTGCCAGCATCAAGGGCGGGGGTAGCAATCAGCCCCAGCATTTT.

The rearrangement uses TRBV24-1 and TRBJ2-7; maybe TRBD1 (6 bases). The CDR3 covers 13 residues. With 9 bases removed from V and 1 base from J, the gap between germline ends came to 12 bases. Germline V gives CDR1 KGHDR, CDR2 SFDVKD. This chain's CDR3 is CATESGASYEQYF. In nucleotides, the CDR3 is TGTGCCACCGAGTCAGGGGCATCCTACGAGCAGTACTTC.

A word on this clone: Other DNA sequences in the same sample also yield this CDR3. The chain uses TRBV5-1 and TRBJ1-5; D unresolved. This CDR3 is 13 amino acids long. The V gene lost 0 bases and the J gene lost 4 bases, with 5 bases spanning the gap. The germline CDR1 and CDR2 sequences are SGHRS and YFSETQ. This CDR3 is CASSLEQNQPQHF. The CDR3 DNA follows: TGCGCCAGCAGCTTGGAACAAAATCAGCCCCAGCATTTT.

The gene calls are TRBV2 and TRBJ2-7, with no clear D. The CDR3 totals 13 residues. Germline-derived CDR1 and CDR2 are SNHLY and FYNNEI. Deletions cut 8 bases from V and 3 bases from J, with 14 bases between. CDR3 nucleotide sequence: TGTGCCAGCTCCACCGGACCGAACTACGAGCAGTACTTC. Amino acid sequence: CASSTGPNYEQYF.

This rearrangement joins TRBV14 to TRBJ1-2; D perhaps matches TRBD1 (5 bases). The V and J ends lost 1 base and 2 bases respectively, with 11 bases between them. This CDR3 is 15 amino acids long. Germline-derived CDR1 and CDR2 are SGHDN and FVKESK. The CDR3 DNA sequence: TGTGCCAGCAGCCAAGTCGGGGCCGGCAACTATGGCTACACCTTC. This gives the protein CASSQVGAGNYGYTF.

This sequence joins TRBV6-5 and TRBJ1-2; no clear D. Germline V CDR1 and CDR2: MNHEY, SVGAGI. V dropped 2 bases and J dropped 7 bases, with 14 bases sitting between them. The CDR3 contains 14 residues. The CDR3 protein is CASSYRSESGGYTF. The CDR3, as DNA: TGTGCCAGCAGTTACAGGTCAGAATCGGGTGGCTACACCTTC.

The genes are TRBV2 and TRBJ2-5, with TRBD1 identical over 8 bases. The CDR3 is 13 residues long. Germline V CDR1 and CDR2: SNHLY, FYNNEI. The V and J ends lost 10 bases and 9 bases, in that order; junction bases with no gene match: 13. Here the CDR3 reads CATLDRARRAQYF. In DNA form, the CDR3 reads TGTGCCACCTTGGACAGGGCGCGACGTGCCCAGTACTTC.

The chain links TRBV7-8 to TRBJ1-1; D unresolved. The CDR3 runs 18 residues. Trimming shortened V by 3 bases and J by 1 base, and 21 bases separated the two germline ends. The germline V gene encodes CDR1 SGHVS and CDR2 FQNEAQ. The DNA of the CDR3 is TGTGCCAGCAGCTTCTATCAAAAATCGACTGGACGGAACACTGAAGCTTTCTTT. It codes for CASSFYQKSTGRNTEAFF.

The chain joins TRBV30 to TRBJ1-6; no definite D call. The germline V gene encodes CDR1 GTSNPN and CDR2 SVGIG (reference sequence). This CDR3 comprises 16 residues. Between the trimmed V and J ends, which lost 3 bases and 0 bases, there was a span of 12 bases. The CDR3 protein is CAWSGPGSSYNSPLHF. CDR3 nucleotides: TGTGCCTGGAGCGGACCGGGGAGCTCCTATAATTCACCCCTCCACTTT.

The V gene is TRBV9, the J gene TRBJ1-6; D not certain. Germline CDR1 SGDLS, CDR2 YYNGEE. This CDR3 contains 14 residues. Trimming removed 0 bases from V and 10 bases from J, with 11 bases in between. CDR3 nucleotides: TGTGCCAGCAGCGTAGTAGGGTTAGGGTCACCCCTCCACTTT. The encoded protein is CASSVVGLGSPLHF.

The chain combines TRBV10-3 with TRBJ1-3; perhaps TRBD1 as D (5 bases). This CDR3 spans 17 amino acids. V was pared by 6 bases and J by 0 bases, with 18 bases between. Germline CDR1 ENHRY, CDR2 SYGVKD. The CDR3 spells CAIRNEGASNSGNTIYF. CDR3 DNA sequence: TGTGCCATCAGAAACGAAGGGGCCTCGAACTCTGGAAACACCATATATTTT.

V and J are TRBV18 and TRBJ2-2; D is uncertain. The CDR3 sequence is 17 residues long. V was trimmed by 1 base and J by 1 base, leaving 13 bases between them. Germline CDR1 and CDR2: KGHSH and LQKENI. CDR3 protein: CASSPLVSRVNTGELFF. CDR3 sequence (DNA): TGTGCCAGCTCACCACTCGTTTCACGGGTGAACACCGGGGAGCTGTTTTTT. The whole variable domain, remainder taken from reference TRBV18 and TRBJ2-2, is NAGVMQNPRHLVRRRGQEARLRCSPMKGHSHVYWYRQLPEEGLKFMVYLQKENIIDESGMPKERFSAEFPKEGPSILRIQQVVRGDSAAYFCASSPLVSRVNTGELFFGEGSRLTVL.

The CDR3 bases are TGTGCCAGCCAGAATGACCGGGCTACCAATCAGCCCCAGCATTTT. The encoded protein is CASQNDRATNQPQHF. The chain combines TRBV21-1 with TRBJ1-5. TRBV21-1 is assigned pseudogene status. The CDR3 spans 15 residues.